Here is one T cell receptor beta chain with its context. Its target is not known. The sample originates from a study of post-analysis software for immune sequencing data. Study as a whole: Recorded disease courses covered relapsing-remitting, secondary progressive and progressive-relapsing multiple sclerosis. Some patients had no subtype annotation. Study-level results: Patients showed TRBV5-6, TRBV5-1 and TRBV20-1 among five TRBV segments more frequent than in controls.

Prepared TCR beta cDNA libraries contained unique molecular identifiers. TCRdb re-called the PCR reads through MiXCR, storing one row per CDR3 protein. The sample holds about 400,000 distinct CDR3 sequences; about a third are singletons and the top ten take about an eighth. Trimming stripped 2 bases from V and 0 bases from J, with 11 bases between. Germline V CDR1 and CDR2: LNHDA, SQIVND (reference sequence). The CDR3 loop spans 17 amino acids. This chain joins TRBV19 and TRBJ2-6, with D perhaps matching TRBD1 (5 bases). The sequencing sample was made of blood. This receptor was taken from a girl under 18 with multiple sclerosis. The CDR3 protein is CASSIQGLSSGANVLTF. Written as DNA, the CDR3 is TGTGCCAGTAGTATACAGGGTCTAAGCTCTGGGGCCAACGTCCTGACTTTC.